The entry that follows covers one TCR beta chain sequence. The data belong to a study of cytomegalovirus exposure and HLA in healthy donors. Background on the study: From HLA-typed donors, an early data release held tens of millions of unique TCRs.

PCR amplification relied on 60 Vbeta primers (plus 13 Jbeta primers). Repertoires were generated with immunoSEQ multiplex PCR, while TCRdb's copy carries only in-frame clones and drops some. Altogether roughly 150,000 clones are present, around 80% being singletons, with the ten largest covering about 4.9%. This CDR3 is built from 17 residues. With 1 base removed from V and 2 bases from J, the gap between germline ends came to 15 bases. Germline CDR1 is SGHTA and CDR2 is FQGTGA. Donors sampled were nominally healthy, though unrecorded immune exposures were likely. The chain carries TRBV7-3 and TRBJ2-1; weak D call: TRBD1 (5 bases). The source is a man under 40 in good health. The material sequenced was PBMCs. The CDR3 region has the DNA TGTGCCAGCAGCTTAAATGGGGCCAGAACAACCTACAATGAGCAGTTCTTC. Protein: CASSLNGARTTYNEQFF. Together with reference TRBV7-3 and TRBJ2-1, the CDR3 gives the full variable domain: GAGVSQTPSNKVTEKGKYVELRCDPISGHTALYWYRQSLGQGPEFLIYFQGTGAADDSGLPNDRFFAVRPEGSVSTLKIQRTERGDSAVYLCASSLNGARTTYNEQFFGPGTRLTVL.